The text below deals with one T cell receptor beta chain. This record comes from a study of PD-L1 blockade in urothelial cancer. V lost 3 bases, J lost 3 bases, and 10 bases lay in between. CDR1 and CDR2 (germline): SGHTA, FQGNSA. This CDR3 spans 14 amino acids. Method: immunoSEQ multiplex PCR; TCRdb's copy keeps in-frame clones and lacks some. The table lists about 17,000 clones, roughly 87% of them singletons. The chain employs TRBV7-2 and TRBJ2-3, with D maybe TRBD1 (6 bases). The receptor comes from a man over 45 with urothelial cancer. The sample consisted of PBMCs, taken around atezolizumab (anti-PD-L1) treatment. The CDR3 DNA reads as TGTGCCAGCAGCTTCGGGACACGAACAGATACGCAGTATTTT. Residues: CASSFGTRTDTQYF.